This T cell receptor beta chain was found in a study of blood T cell repertoires in COVID-19. Using immunoSEQ multiplex PCR, the repertoire was profiled, and TCRdb retains in-frame clones only, with some absent. The sample holds around 170,000 clones, approximately 81% seen once. This clone has a handful of counts. The CDR3 consists of 16 residues. Germline assignment: CDR1 KGHSH and CDR2 LQKENI. The ends lost 5 bases at V and 2 bases at J; junction bases unmatched: 8. The sequenced sample consisted of peripheral blood. This clonotype originated in a man between 18 and 35 years old with active or convalescent COVID-19. The V and J genes are TRBV18 and TRBJ2-2; 7 nucleotides line up with TRBD2. CDR3 in amino acids: CASSKMSGINTGELFF. DNA of the CDR3: TGTGCCAGCTCAAAAATGAGCGGGATTAACACCGGGGAGCTGTTTTTT.